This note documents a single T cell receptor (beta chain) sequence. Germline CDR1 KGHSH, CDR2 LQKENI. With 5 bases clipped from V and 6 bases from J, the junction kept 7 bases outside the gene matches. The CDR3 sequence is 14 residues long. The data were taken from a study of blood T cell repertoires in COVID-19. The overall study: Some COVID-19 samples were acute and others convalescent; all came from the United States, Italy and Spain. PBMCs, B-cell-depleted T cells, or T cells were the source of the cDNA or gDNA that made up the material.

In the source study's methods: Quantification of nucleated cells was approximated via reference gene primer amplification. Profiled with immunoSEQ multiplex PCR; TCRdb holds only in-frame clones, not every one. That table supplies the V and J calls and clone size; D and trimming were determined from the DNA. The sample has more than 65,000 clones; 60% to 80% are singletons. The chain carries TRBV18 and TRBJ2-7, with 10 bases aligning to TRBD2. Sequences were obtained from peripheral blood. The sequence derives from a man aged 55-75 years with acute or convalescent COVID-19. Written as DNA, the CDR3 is TGTGCCAGCTCAGAGCTAGCGGGGGTGTCCGAGCAGTACTTC. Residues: CASSELAGVSEQYF.